This T cell receptor beta chain was retrieved from a study of blood T cell repertoires in COVID-19. V was clipped by 4 bases and J by 0 bases, with 10 bases between them. The CDR3 spans 14 residues. From germline, CDR1 is SGDLS and CDR2 YYNGEE. Authors' methods: Amplification of reference gene primers was used by the study to estimate nucleated cell counts. This table comes from immunoSEQ multiplex PCR, and its TCRdb copy is limited to in-frame clones, with some not included. V and J calls and clone size are as listed in that table; D and trimming were resolved from the DNA. In the table there are under 200,000 clones, about 87% of which are singletons.

Sequenced: peripheral blood. The receptor comes from a man aged 55 to 70 with acute or convalescent COVID-19. The chain uses TRBV9 and TRBJ1-1; D is perhaps TRBD1 (6 bases). The CDR3 nucleotides are TGTGCCAGCAGCCAGGACAGTATGAACACTGAAGCTTTCTTT. Protein product: CASSQDSMNTEAFF.